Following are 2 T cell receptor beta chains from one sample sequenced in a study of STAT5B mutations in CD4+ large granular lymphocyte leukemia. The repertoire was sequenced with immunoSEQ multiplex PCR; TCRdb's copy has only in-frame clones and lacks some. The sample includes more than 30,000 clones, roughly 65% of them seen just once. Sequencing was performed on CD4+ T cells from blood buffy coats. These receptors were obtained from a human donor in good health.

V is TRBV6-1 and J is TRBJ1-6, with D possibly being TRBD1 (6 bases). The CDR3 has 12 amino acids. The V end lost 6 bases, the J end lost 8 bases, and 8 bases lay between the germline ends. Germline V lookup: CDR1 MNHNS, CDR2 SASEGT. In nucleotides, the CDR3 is TGTGCCAGCAGAGCAGGGGATTCACCCCTCCACTTT. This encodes CASRAGDSPLHF.

CDR3 residues: CASSSPGAPGWETQYF. In nucleotides, the CDR3 is TGTGCCAGCAGCTCGCCGGGGGCCCCTGGCTGGGAGACCCAGTACTTC. The rearrangement uses TRBV5-6 and TRBJ2-5; either TRBD1 or TRBD2 may supply D (6 bases each). CDR1 SGHDT and CDR2 YYEEEE come from the germline V gene. The V and J ends lost 3 bases and 5 bases respectively, with 20 bases between them. The CDR3 has 16 amino acids. Drawing the rest from reference TRBV5-6 and TRBJ2-5, the complete variable domain is DAGVTQSPTHLIKTRGQQVTLRCSPKSGHDTVSWYQQALGQGPQFIFQYYEEEERQRGNFPDRFSGHQFPNYSSELNVNALLLGDSALYLCASSSPGAPGWETQYFGPGTRLLVL.